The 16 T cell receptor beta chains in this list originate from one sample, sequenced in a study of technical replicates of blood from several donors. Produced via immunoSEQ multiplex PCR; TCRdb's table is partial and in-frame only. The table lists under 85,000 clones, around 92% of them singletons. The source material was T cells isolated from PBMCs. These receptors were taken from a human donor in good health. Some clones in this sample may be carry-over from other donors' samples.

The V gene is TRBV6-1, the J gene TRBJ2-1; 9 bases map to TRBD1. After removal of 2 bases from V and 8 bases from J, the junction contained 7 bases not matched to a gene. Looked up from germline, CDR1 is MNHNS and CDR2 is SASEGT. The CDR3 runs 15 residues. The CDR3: CASSEIGTGTYEQFF. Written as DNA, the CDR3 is TGTGCCAGCAGTGAAATTGGGACAGGGACTTATGAGCAGTTCTTC.

The CDR3 here is CAREREQTNTGELFF. For the CDR3, the DNA is TGTGCCAGAGAGAGGGAACAGACGAACACCGGGGAGCTGTTTTTT. This rearrangement joins TRBV2 to TRBJ2-2; TRBD2 is a possible D gene (5 bases). The CDR3 has 15 amino acids. Germline V gene lookup returns CDR1 SNHLY and CDR2 FYNNEI. The V and J ends lost 9 bases and 0 bases respectively, with 14 bases between them.

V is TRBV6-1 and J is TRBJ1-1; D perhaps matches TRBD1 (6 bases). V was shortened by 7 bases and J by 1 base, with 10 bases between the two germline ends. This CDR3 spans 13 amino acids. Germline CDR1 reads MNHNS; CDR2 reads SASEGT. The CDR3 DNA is TGTGCCAGCAAATGGACAGAGAACACTGAAGCTTTCTTT. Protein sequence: CASKWTENTEAFF.

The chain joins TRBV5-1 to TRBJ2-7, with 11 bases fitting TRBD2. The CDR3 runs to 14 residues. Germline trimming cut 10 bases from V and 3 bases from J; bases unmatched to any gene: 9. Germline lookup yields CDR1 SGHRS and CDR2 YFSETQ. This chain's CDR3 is CARLAGGPRYEQYF. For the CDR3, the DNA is TGCGCCCGATTAGCGGGAGGGCCTCGCTACGAGCAGTACTTC.

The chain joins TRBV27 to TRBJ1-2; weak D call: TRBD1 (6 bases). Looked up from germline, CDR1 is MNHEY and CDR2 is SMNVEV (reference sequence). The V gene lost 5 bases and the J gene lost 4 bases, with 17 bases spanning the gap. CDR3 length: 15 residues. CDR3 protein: CASSPFRGEAYGYTF. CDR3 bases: TGTGCCAGCAGTCCCTTCAGGGGCGAAGCCTATGGCTACACCTTC.

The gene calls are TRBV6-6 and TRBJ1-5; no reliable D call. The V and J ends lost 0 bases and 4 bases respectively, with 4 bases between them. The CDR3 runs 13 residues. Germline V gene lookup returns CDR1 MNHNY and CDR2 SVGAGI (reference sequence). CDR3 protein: CASSYSANQPQHF. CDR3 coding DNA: TGTGCCAGCAGTTACTCAGCAAATCAGCCCCAGCATTTT.

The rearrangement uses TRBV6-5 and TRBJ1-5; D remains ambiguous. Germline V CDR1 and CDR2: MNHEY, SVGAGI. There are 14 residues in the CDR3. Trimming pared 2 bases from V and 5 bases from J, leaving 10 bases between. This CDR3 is CASSYLGEDQPQHF. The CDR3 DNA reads TGTGCCAGCAGTTACCTAGGTGAAGATCAGCCCCAGCATTTT.

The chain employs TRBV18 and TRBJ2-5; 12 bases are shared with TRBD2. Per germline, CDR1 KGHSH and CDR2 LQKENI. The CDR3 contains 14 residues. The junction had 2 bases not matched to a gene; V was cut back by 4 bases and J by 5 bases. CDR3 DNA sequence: TGTGCCAGCTCACTTGGACTAGCGGGGGAGACCCAGTACTTC. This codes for CASSLGLAGETQYF.

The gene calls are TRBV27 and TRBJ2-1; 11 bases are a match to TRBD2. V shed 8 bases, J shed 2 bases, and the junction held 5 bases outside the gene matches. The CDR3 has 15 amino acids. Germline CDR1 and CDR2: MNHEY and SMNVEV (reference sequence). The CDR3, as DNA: TGTGCCAGCGGAAGACTAGCGGGAACCTACAATGAGCAGTTCTTC. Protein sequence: CASGRLAGTYNEQFF.

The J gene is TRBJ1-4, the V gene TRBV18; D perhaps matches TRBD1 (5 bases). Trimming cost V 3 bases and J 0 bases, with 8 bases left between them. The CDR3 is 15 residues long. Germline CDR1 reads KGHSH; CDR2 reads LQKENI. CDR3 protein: CASSPPGATNEKLFF. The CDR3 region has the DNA TGTGCCAGCTCACCGCCGGGGGCAACTAATGAAAAACTGTTTTTT.

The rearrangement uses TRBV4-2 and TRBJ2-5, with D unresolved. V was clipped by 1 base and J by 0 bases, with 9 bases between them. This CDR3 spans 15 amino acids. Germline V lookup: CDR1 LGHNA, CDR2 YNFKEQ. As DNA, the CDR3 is TGTGCCAGCAGCCAAGTTCCATCCCACCAAGAGACCCAGTACTTC. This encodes CASSQVPSHQETQYF.

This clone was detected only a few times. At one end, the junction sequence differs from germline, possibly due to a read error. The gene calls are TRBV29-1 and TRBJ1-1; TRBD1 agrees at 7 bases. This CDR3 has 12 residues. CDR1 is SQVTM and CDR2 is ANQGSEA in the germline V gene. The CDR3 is CSVVPTAGTEVF. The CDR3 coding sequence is TGCAGCGTTGTTCCAACAGCCGGGACAGAAGTCTTC.

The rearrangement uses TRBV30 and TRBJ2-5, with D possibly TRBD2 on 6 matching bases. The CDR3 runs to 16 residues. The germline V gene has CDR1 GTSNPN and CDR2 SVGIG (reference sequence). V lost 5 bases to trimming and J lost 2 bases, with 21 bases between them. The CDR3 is CAWGGDIRGPQETQYF. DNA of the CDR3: TGTGCCTGGGGAGGGGATATTAGAGGACCACAAGAGACCCAGTACTTC.

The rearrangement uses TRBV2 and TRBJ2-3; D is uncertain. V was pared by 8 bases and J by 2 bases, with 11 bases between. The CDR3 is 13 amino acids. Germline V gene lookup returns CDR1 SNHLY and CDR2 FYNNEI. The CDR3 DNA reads TGTGCCAGCGGAGCGCCACTCACAGATACGCAGTATTTT. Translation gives CASGAPLTDTQYF.

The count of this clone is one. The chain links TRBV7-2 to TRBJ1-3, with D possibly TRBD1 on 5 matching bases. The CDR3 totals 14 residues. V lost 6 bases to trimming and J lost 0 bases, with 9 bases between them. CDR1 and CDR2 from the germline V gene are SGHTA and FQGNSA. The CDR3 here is CASSRGISGNTIYF. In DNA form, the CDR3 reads TGTGCCAGCAGTCGGGGGATCTCTGGAAACACCATATATTTT.

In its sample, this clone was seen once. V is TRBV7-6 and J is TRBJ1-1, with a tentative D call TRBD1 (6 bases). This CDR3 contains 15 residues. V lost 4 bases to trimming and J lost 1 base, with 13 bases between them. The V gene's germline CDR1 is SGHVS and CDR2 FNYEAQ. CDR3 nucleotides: TGTGCCAGCAGCTCCCGGTGGGGGCCGAACACTGAAGCTTTCTTT. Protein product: CASSSRWGPNTEAFF.